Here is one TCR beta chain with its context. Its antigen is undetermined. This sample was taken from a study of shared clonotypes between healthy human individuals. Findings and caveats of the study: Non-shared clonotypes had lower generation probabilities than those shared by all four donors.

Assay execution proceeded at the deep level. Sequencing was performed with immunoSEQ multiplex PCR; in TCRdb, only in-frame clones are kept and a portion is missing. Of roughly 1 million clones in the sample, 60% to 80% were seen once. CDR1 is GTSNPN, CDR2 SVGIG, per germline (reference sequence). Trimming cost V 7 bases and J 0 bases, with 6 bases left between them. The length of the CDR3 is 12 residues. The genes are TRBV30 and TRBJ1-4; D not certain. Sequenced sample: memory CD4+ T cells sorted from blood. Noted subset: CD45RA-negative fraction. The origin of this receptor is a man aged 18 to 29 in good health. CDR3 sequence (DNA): TGTGCCTTCCAGACAACTAATGAAAAACTGTTTTTT. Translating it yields CAFQTTNEKLFF.